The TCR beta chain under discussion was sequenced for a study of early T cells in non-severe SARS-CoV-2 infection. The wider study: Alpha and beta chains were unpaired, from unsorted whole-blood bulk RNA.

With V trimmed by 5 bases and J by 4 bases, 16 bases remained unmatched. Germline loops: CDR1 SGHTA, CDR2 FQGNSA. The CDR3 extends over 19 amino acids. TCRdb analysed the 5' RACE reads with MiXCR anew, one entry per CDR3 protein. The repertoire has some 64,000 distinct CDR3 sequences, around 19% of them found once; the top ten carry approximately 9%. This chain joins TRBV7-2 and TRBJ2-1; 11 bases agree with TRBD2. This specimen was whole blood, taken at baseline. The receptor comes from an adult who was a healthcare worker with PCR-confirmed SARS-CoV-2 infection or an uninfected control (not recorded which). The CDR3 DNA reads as TGTGCCAGCAGCGCACACGTGACTAGCGGGATGAGCCCTTACAATGAGCAGTTCTTC. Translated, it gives CASSAHVTSGMSPYNEQFF.